The 15 T cell receptor beta chains below all came from one sample that was sequenced in a study of OX40 agonist ivuxolimab in advanced cancers. Only in-frame clones appear in the TCRdb table, and some are missing; sequencing was by immunoSEQ multiplex PCR. The repertoire holds roughly 80,000 clones, with over 65% as singletons. Sequenced material: CD4+ or CD8+ T cells sorted from blood, taken in a trial of the OX40 agonist ivuxolimab. All receptors come from an adult with an advanced solid tumor such as melanoma, head and neck, liver or kidney cancer.

The gene calls are TRBV7-2 and TRBJ1-5, with D unresolved. In germline, CDR1 is SGHTA, CDR2 FQGNSA. Between the trimmed V and J ends, which lost 2 bases and 1 base, there was a span of 9 bases. The CDR3 sequence is 15 residues long. In DNA, the CDR3 is TGTGCCAGCAGCTTAATGGCAGAGAGCAATCAGCCCCAGCATTTT. Encoded protein: CASSLMAESNQPQHF.

The chain recombines TRBV25-1 with TRBJ2-7; a weak D match, TRBD1 (6 bases). CDR3 length: 13 residues. Germline CDR1 reads MGHDK; CDR2 reads SYGVNS. With 8 bases removed from V and 1 base from J, the gap between germline ends came to 12 bases. CDR3 bases: TGTGCCAGCGAAGGGGGAGTATCCTACGAGCAGTACTTC. Translating gives CASEGGVSYEQYF.

The chain uses TRBV25-1 and TRBJ1-1; D gene uncertain. This CDR3 has 15 amino acids. V dropped 6 bases and J dropped 0 bases, with 14 bases sitting between them. Germline lookup yields CDR1 MGHDK and CDR2 SYGVNS. The CDR3 loop is CASRAPGGMNTEAFF. Written as DNA, the CDR3 is TGTGCCAGCAGGGCCCCGGGAGGAATGAACACTGAAGCTTTCTTT.

This sequence joins TRBV30 and TRBJ1-2; 11 positions agree with TRBD1. From germline, CDR1 is GTSNPN and CDR2 SVGIG (reference sequence). Germline trimming cut 1 base from V and 6 bases from J; bases unmatched to any gene: 1. CDR3 length equals 13 residues. CDR3 coding DNA: TGTGCCTGGAGTGCGGGACAGGGGGATGGCTACACCTTC. Amino acids: CAWSAGQGDGYTF.

J is TRBJ2-3 and V is TRBV5-1; the match to TRBD1 covers 8 bases. This CDR3 is built from 15 residues. With V trimmed by 3 bases and J by 3 bases, 6 bases remained unmatched. The V gene's germline CDR1 is SGHRS and CDR2 YFSETQ. The CDR3 is CASSSTGGPTDTQYF. CDR3 bases: TGCGCCAGCAGCTCTACAGGGGGACCGACAGATACGCAGTATTTT.

The rearrangement uses TRBV2 and TRBJ1-1, with D unresolved. Germline V gene data show CDR1 as SNHLY and CDR2 as FYNNEI. CDR3 size: 13 residues. V lost 6 bases and J 1 base, leaving 9 bases between the germline ends. CDR3 loop: CASRGDRNTEAFF. In nucleotides, the CDR3 is TGTGCCAGCAGAGGCGACCGGAACACTGAAGCTTTCTTT.

This clone was observed a single time. This chain uses TRBV30 with TRBJ2-2; D gene uncertain. Germline lookup yields CDR1 GTSNPN and CDR2 SVGIG (reference sequence). The ends were cut back, 8 bases at V and 6 bases at J, with 10 bases in the middle. The CDR3 is 11 residues long. This CDR3 is CARRGAGELFF. CDR3 nucleotides: TGTGCCCGACGAGGAGCCGGGGAGCTGTTTTTT.

The J gene is TRBJ2-7, the V gene TRBV2, with D unresolved. CDR1 and CDR2 (germline): SNHLY, FYNNEI. The CDR3 is 12 amino acids. The V end lost 4 bases, the J end lost 6 bases, and 10 bases lay between the germline ends. This CDR3 reads CASSVGPGEQYF. Written as DNA, the CDR3 is TGTGCCAGCAGTGTGGGCCCAGGCGAGCAGTACTTC.

J is TRBJ2-2 and V is TRBV5-4; 9 nucleotides agree with TRBD1. Trimming at V came to 1 base and at J to 4 bases, leaving 5 bases not matched to a gene. CDR1 and CDR2 (germline): SGHNT, YYREEE (reference sequence). This CDR3 region has 16 residues. The CDR3 DNA reads TGTGCCAGCAGCTTGAGATTGACAGGGGGCACCGGGGAGCTGTTTTTT. Translation: CASSLRLTGGTGELFF.

The CDR3 nucleotides read TGTGCCAGCAGCTTTGGCGGGGCCGGGTACAATGAGCAGTTCTTC. Translation: CASSFGGAGYNEQFF. The V call is TRBV7-2, the J call TRBJ2-1; D is perhaps TRBD2 (6 bases). This CDR3 contains 15 residues. V lost 3 bases, J lost 4 bases, and 13 bases lay in between. Germline V gene data show CDR1 as SGHTA and CDR2 as FQGNSA.

This chain uses TRBV9 with TRBJ1-1, with D perhaps matching TRBD1 (5 bases). Germline CDR1 is SGDLS and CDR2 is YYNGEE. CDR3 size: 14 residues. Deletions cut 3 bases from V and 3 bases from J, with 12 bases between. The CDR3 reads CASSGGVLDTEAFF. DNA for the CDR3: TGTGCCAGCAGCGGGGGGGTACTTGACACTGAAGCTTTCTTT.

The V call is TRBV5-8, the J call TRBJ2-1; no firm D call. The CDR3 has 12 amino acids. The V end was cut by 2 bases, the J end by 9 bases, with 9 bases between. In germline, CDR1 is SGHTS, CDR2 YDEGEE. This CDR3 is CASSFSVTEQFF. CDR3 sequence (DNA): TGTGCCAGCAGCTTTTCGGTCACTGAGCAGTTCTTC.

This chain joins TRBV14 and TRBJ2-4; no firm D call. Germline V lookup: CDR1 SGHDN, CDR2 FVKESK. V was pared by 4 bases and J by 6 bases, with 7 bases between. There are 12 residues in the CDR3. CDR3 DNA sequence: TGTGCCAGCAGCCGGTCCAGAAACATTCAGTACTTC. This sequence encodes CASSRSRNIQYF.

The chain couples TRBV27 to TRBJ2-5; D may be TRBD1 (6 bases). The J call may be in error: the DNA end matches TRBJ2-7 better. This CDR3 has 14 residues. The germline V gene has CDR1 MNHEY and CDR2 SMNVEV (reference sequence). CDR3 bases: TGTGCCAGCAGTTTTACAGGGCCGGACTACGAGCAGTACTTC. Translating it yields CASSFTGPDYEQYF.

The chain couples TRBV6-1 to TRBJ2-2; 7 positions match TRBD2. The length of the CDR3 is 14 residues. CDR1 MNHNS and CDR2 SASEGT come from the germline V gene. Losses at the gene ends were 5 bases for V and 7 bases for J; bases not matched to a gene: 7. The CDR3 DNA follows: TGTGCCAGCAGTCTAGGGGAGGGATTCGGGGAGCTGTTTTTT. This translates into CASSLGEGFGELFF.